This is a list of T cell receptor beta chains from one sample in a study of blood T cell repertoires in COVID-19. Produced via immunoSEQ multiplex PCR; TCRdb's table is partial and in-frame only. The table lists almost 250,000 clones, around 89% of them singletons. Sequences were obtained from PBMCs or T cells enriched from blood (not recorded which). These receptors all come from a woman aged 25 to 39 who had recovered from COVID-19. Each CDR3 is given with its conserved first and last residue. Fields, in order: V gene, CDR3 protein.

TRBV6-4 CASSDSGTSSSTQYF
TRBV24-1 CATSGIFGASSYNEQFF
TRBV7-9 CASSPLPSGDEQYF
TRBV3-1/TRBV3-2 CASGPPGLNYNEQFF
TRBV6-2/TRBV6-3 CASSYRGITEAFF
TRBV6-2/TRBV6-3 CASSRDGTAGGYTF
TRBV2 CASSPGHYSGNTIYF
TRBV6-5 CASRGGVQETQYF
TRBV19 CASSPRPSTGAGELFF
TRBV7-2 CASTLGGWGLFTDTQYF
TRBV30 CAWSRGTGRTGELFF
TRBV6-4 CASSDLQGLTQYF
TRBV28 CATQTSADEQYF
TRBV9 CASSVTGDGNTIYF
TRBV4-1 CASSLLTGFSYEQYF
TRBV20-1 CSASPYYGYTF
TRBV15 CATSRASRRSTDTQYF
TRBV5-1 CASSQDLEKLFF
TRBV6-2/TRBV6-3 CASSYSTTSAGENEKLFF
TRBV9 CASSAEPDRAEAFF
TRBV12-3/TRBV12-4 CASSFSDKNIQYF
TRBV19 CASSIGSLRLAAPYNEQFF
TRBV28 CASSPEYPRSYGYTF
TRBV4-2 CASSQGQGAPGQPQHF
TRBV7-3 CASSIGTGHNEQFF
TRBV2 CASSPTANYGYTF
TRBV5-1 CASSRTDPNYGYTF
TRBV28 CASSSIKNNRDMGYGYTF
TRBV6-5 CASSWDRKNEKLFF
TRBV21-1 CASSTTGTGSRNIQYF
TRBV9 CASSLTWVDEKLFF
TRBV4-3 CASSQGTGGLYEQYF
TRBV5-1 CASSQEAGVGEKLFF
TRBV6-5 CASSYSDSYNEQFF
TRBV25-1 CASSDKSSGNTIYF
TRBV5-6 CASSSLTGQGQVGNTIYF
TRBV7-9 CASSLRVYGYTF
TRBV14 CASSQELSDTQYF
TRBV3-1/TRBV3-2 CASSQVRETGELFF
TRBV28 CASRPQGTSYEQYF
TRBV24-1 CATSDFSMASGRGRDEQFF
TRBV28 CASNPGGVSGANVLTF
TRBV5-4 CASSDGGGAEKLFF